The present T cell receptor (beta chain) was sequenced within a study of blood T cell repertoires in COVID-19. Overall study: Italy, Spain and the United States were the sources of the convalescent and acute COVID-19 samples. T cells, B-cell-depleted T cells, or PBMCs supplied cDNA or gDNA.

The germline CDR1 and CDR2 sequences are LNHDA and SQIVND (reference sequence). The CDR3 extends over 15 amino acids. V was shortened by 2 bases and J by 7 bases, with 12 bases between the two germline ends. As processed by the authors: Quantification of nucleated cells was approximated via reference gene primer amplification. Clones were sequenced by immunoSEQ multiplex PCR, and TCRdb holds only the in-frame ones, with some missing. V and J calls plus clone size are reproduced from that table; the DNA served to infer D and trimming. The profile shows some 270,000 clones, around 89% of them singletons.

The chain joins TRBV19 to TRBJ1-6; D may be TRBD1 (6 bases). The clonotype was recovered from a man younger than 45 with acute or convalescent COVID-19. The sample consisted of peripheral blood. The CDR3 DNA reads TGTGCCAGTAGTATAAGACAGGCAGAAAATTCACCCCTCCACTTT. Its translation is CASSIRQAENSPLHF.